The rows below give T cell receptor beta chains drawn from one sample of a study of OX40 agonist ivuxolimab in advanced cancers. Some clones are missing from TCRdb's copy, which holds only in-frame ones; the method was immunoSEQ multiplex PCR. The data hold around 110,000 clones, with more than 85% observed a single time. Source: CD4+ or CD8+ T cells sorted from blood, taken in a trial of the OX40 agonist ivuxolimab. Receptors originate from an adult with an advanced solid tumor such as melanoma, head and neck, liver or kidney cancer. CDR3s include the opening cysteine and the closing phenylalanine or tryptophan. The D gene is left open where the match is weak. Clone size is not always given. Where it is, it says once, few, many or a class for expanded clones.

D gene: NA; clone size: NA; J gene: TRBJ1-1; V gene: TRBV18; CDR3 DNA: TGTGCCAGCTCACCGCGGGAAAACCGGAACACTGAAGCTTTCTTT; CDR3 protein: CASSPRENRNTEAFF
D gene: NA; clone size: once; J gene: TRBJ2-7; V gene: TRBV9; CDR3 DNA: TGTGCCAGCAGCGTAGCGGGCCGGGAGCAGTACTTC; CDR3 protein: CASSVAGREQYF
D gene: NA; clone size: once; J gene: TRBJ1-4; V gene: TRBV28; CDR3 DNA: TGTGCCAGCAGGTTGAATTCCGATGTTGCAACTAATGAAAAACTGTTTTTT; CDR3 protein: CASRLNSDVATNEKLFF
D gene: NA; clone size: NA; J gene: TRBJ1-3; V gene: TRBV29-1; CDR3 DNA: TGCAGCGTTGTCTGGACTGGAAACACCATATATTTT; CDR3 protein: CSVVWTGNTIYF
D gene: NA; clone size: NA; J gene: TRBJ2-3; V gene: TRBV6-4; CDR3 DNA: TGTGCCAGCAGTCCGGGATTTAGCACAGATACGCAGTATTTT; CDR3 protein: CASSPGFSTDTQYF
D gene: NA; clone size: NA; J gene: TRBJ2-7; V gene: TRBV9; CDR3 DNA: TGTGCCAGCAGCGTTGGGGGTGCCCGGGAGCAGTACTTC; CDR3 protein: CASSVGGAREQYF
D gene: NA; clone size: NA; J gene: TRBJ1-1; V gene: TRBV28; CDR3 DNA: TGTGCCAGCAGTTCCTCACAACGGAACCCGTCCGATTTCTTT; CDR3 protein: CASSSSQRNPSDFF
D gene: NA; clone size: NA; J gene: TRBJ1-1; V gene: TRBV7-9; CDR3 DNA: TGTGCCAGCAGCTTCAAAACCGGGGCGGGGGGCACTGAAGCTTTCTTT; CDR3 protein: CASSFKTGAGGTEAFF
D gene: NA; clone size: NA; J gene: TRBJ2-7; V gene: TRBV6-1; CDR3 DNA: TGTGCCAGCAGTTTCAACAGGGACGAGCAGTACTTC; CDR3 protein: CASSFNRDEQYF
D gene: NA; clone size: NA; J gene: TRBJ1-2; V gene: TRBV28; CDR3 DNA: TGTGCCAGCAGTTTAGCTTCAGGGGAGATTGGCTACACCTTC; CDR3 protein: CASSLASGEIGYTF
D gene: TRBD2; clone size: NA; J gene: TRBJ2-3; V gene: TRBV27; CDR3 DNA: TGTGCCAGCAGTTTATATAGCGGGGGCTATACAGATACGCAGTATTTT; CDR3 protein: CASSLYSGGYTDTQYF
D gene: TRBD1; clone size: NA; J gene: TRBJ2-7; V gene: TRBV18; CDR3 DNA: TGTGCCAGCTCATTCCCGGGACAGGGGAATCTGAACGAGCAGTACTTC; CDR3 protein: CASSFPGQGNLNEQYF
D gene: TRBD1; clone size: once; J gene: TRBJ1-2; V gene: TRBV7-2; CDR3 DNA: TGTGCCAGCAGCCTCTGGGGGACAGGGGGCTATGGCTACACCTTC; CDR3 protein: CASSLWGTGGYGYTF